The 23 T cell receptor beta chains reported below all come from one sample, sequenced in a study of memory CD4+ T cells and cytomegalovirus serostatus. Assay used: immunoSEQ multiplex PCR; TCRdb lists only in-frame clones, some missing. In the table there are about 61,000 clones, about 81% of which are singletons. Single viable CD3+CD4+CD8-CD45RO+ cells were sorted as the memory CD4+ T cells. Sequenced sample: memory CD4+ T cells from blood. Source of these receptors: an adult in good health and CMV-seronegative.

The rearrangement uses TRBV4-1 and TRBJ1-2; a possible D gene is TRBD1 (5 bases). From germline, CDR1 is MGHRA and CDR2 YSYEKL. CDR3 size: 16 residues. V lost 1 base to trimming and J lost 4 bases, with 16 bases between them. CDR3 region: CASSQGRAGGVYGYTF. The CDR3 DNA sequence: TGCGCCAGCAGCCAAGGAAGAGCGGGGGGAGTCTATGGCTACACCTTC.

The chain employs TRBV15 and TRBJ2-6; D possibly uses TRBD1 or TRBD2 (6 bases each). V was clipped by 0 bases and J by 0 bases, with 21 bases between them. The CDR3 sequence is 21 residues long. Germline CDR1 reads LNHNV; CDR2 reads YYDKDF (reference sequence). CDR3 amino acids: CATSRDRGPAQVFSGANVLTF. Here the CDR3 DNA reads TGTGCCACCAGCAGAGATCGGGGGCCCGCGCAGGTCTTCTCTGGGGCCAACGTCCTGACTTTC.

The V call is TRBV11-3, the J call TRBJ2-3; D perhaps matches TRBD1 (6 bases). Looked up from germline, CDR1 is SGHNT and CDR2 is YENEEA. V lost 1 base and J 6 bases, leaving 11 bases between the germline ends. The CDR3 is 14 residues long. The CDR3 is CASSLGQGMDTQYF. CDR3 coding DNA: TGTGCCAGCAGCTTAGGGCAGGGGATGGATACGCAGTATTTT. Based on the CDR3 plus reference TRBV11-3 and TRBJ2-3, the full variable domain is EAGVVQSPRYKIIEKKQPVAFWCNPISGHNTLYWYLQNLGQGPELLIRYENEEAVDDSQLPKDRFSAERLKGVDSTLKIQPAELGDSAVYLCASSLGQGMDTQYFGPGTRLTVL.

The genes are TRBV10-3 and TRBJ1-2; tentative D call: TRBD1 (5 bases). CDR3 length: 14 residues. Trimming removed 5 bases at V and 0 bases at J, with 10 bases between. The germline CDR1 and CDR2 sequences are ENHRY and SYGVKD. The CDR3 DNA follows: TGTGCCATCAGTCTCAGGGATACTAACTATGGCTACACCTTC. Translation gives CAISLRDTNYGYTF.

The J gene is TRBJ2-2, the V gene TRBV11-2, with 9 bases lining up with TRBD2. The CDR3 length is 16 residues. V lost 6 bases, J lost 2 bases, and 7 bases stayed unmatched. CDR1 and CDR2 (germline): SGHAT, FQNNGV. DNA of the CDR3: TGTGCCAGCAGTCTAATAGCGGGGGAAAACACCGGGGAGCTGTTTTTT. Residues: CASSLIAGENTGELFF.

The rearrangement uses TRBV15 and TRBJ1-1; no reliable D call. CDR1 is LNHNV and CDR2 is YYDKDF in the germline V gene (reference sequence). Trimming took off 0 bases at V and 4 bases at J, with 12 bases between the two ends. The CDR3 is made up of 15 amino acids. The CDR3 loop is CATSRDPLASTEAFF. The CDR3 region has the DNA TGTGCCACCAGCAGAGATCCCCTTGCATCCACTGAAGCTTTCTTT.

The gene calls are TRBV5-1 and TRBJ2-7; D tentatively fits TRBD1 or TRBD2 (5 bases each). Germline V gene lookup returns CDR1 SGHRS and CDR2 YFSETQ. V was cut by 3 bases and J by 4 bases, with 26 bases left in between. This CDR3 has 18 residues. The CDR3 reads CASSYTGKSGTAQYEQYF. CDR3 DNA: TGCGCCAGCAGCTATACCGGTAAATCCGGGACGGCGCAGTACGAGCAGTACTTC.

The chain combines TRBV5-1 with TRBJ1-2; 9 positions match TRBD1. The CDR3 is 17 residues long. Trimming removed 1 base from V and 5 bases from J; junction bases left unmatched: 12. Germline V gives CDR1 SGHRS, CDR2 YFSETQ. In DNA form, the CDR3 reads TGCGCCAGCAGCTTGAGCGGGACAGGGACCAGCAATTATGGCTACACCTTC. Its protein is CASSLSGTGTSNYGYTF.

J is TRBJ1-1 and V is TRBV5-1; possible D gene TRBD1, 5 bases. V was pared by 7 bases and J by 4 bases, with 17 bases between. Germline V gives CDR1 SGHRS, CDR2 YFSETQ. The CDR3 is made up of 14 amino acids. The CDR3 here is CASGPRGASTEAFF. In nucleotides, the CDR3 is TGCGCCAGCGGACCTCGCGGGGCCAGCACTGAAGCTTTCTTT.

This rearrangement joins TRBV19 to TRBJ1-4, with 8 bases fitting TRBD1. The germline V gene encodes CDR1 LNHDA and CDR2 SQIVND (reference sequence). After removal of 4 bases from V and 8 bases from J, the junction contained 6 bases not matched to a gene. This CDR3 contains 14 residues. CDR3 DNA: TGTGCCAGTAGTACAGGGGGCGGAATAGAAAAACTGTTTTTT. It codes for CASSTGGGIEKLFF.

This chain's CDR3 is CASSGVGVTEAFF. In DNA, the CDR3 is TGTGCCAGCTCAGGGGTGGGGGTCACTGAAGCTTTCTTT. This chain joins TRBV18 and TRBJ1-1, with D perhaps matching TRBD1 (5 bases). This CDR3 region has 13 residues. Trimming removed 5 bases from V and 4 bases from J, with 11 bases in between. The V gene's germline CDR1 is KGHSH and CDR2 LQKENI.

V and J are TRBV10-3 and TRBJ1-2; 7 nucleotides match TRBD1. Per the germline V gene, CDR1 is ENHRY and CDR2 is SYGVKD. The length of the CDR3 is 14 residues. J gave up 3 bases and V 4 bases, and 5 bases lay outside the gene matches. CDR3 DNA sequence: TGTGCCATCAGTGGTGCAGGGGGGGACTATGGCTACACCTTC. Its protein is CAISGAGGDYGYTF.

This chain links TRBV25-1 with TRBJ1-2; D unresolved. The CDR3 is made up of 13 amino acids. V was pared by 7 bases and J by 5 bases, with 14 bases between. Per the germline V gene, CDR1 is MGHDK and CDR2 is SYGVNS. This CDR3 is CASKQAGPYGYTF. The CDR3 DNA sequence: TGTGCCAGCAAGCAGGCAGGTCCTTATGGCTACACCTTC.

This clone is a singleton in its sample. This chain connects TRBV5-1 to TRBJ1-3; D not certain. This CDR3 has 15 residues. From germline, CDR1 is SGHRS and CDR2 YFSETQ. V lost 3 bases, J lost 0 bases, and 10 bases lay in between. The CDR3, as DNA: TGCGCCAGCAGCTATACCGGGTCCTCTGGAAACACCATATATTTT. Amino acids: CASSYTGSSGNTIYF. The complete variable domain, with remaining parts taken from reference TRBV5-1 and TRBJ1-3, reads KAGVTQTPRYLIKTRGQQVTLSCSPISGHRSVSWYQQTPGQGLQFLFEYFSETQRNKGNFPGRFSGRQFSNSRSEMNVSTLELGDSALYLCASSYTGSSGNTIYFGEGSWLTVV.

This clone was detected only once. The chain links TRBV9 to TRBJ1-3; a possible D gene is TRBD1 (5 bases). The CDR3 length is 15 residues. Germline CDR1 is SGDLS and CDR2 is YYNGEE. V was shortened by 4 bases and J by 0 bases, with 11 bases between the two germline ends. CDR3 region: CASSLRQSSGNTIYF. In DNA form, the CDR3 reads TGTGCCAGCAGCCTTAGACAGTCCTCTGGAAACACCATATATTTT.

V usage is TRBV2 and J usage is TRBJ2-3; the D gene could be TRBD1 or TRBD2 (5 bases each). The germline V gene encodes CDR1 SNHLY and CDR2 FYNNEI. Trimming took off 2 bases at V and 3 bases at J, with 12 bases between the two ends. This CDR3 spans 15 amino acids. CDR3 coding DNA: TGTGCCAGCAGTGAACGAGGGGATCGGACAGATACGCAGTATTTT. Residues: CASSERGDRTDTQYF.

This clone was observed a single time. The CDR3 reads CASSSGLGRGYEQYF. In DNA, the CDR3 is TGTGCCAGCAGTTCCGGTCTGGGCAGGGGCTACGAGCAGTACTTC. The chain combines TRBV6-5 with TRBJ2-7; tentatively, D is TRBD1 (6 bases). This CDR3 is 15 amino acids long. The ends were cut back, 4 bases at V and 3 bases at J, with 16 bases in the middle. From germline, CDR1 is MNHEY and CDR2 SVGAGI.

V and J are TRBV11-2 and TRBJ1-1; D not resolved. Germline V CDR1 and CDR2: SGHAT, FQNNGV. V was cut by 5 bases and J by 4 bases, with 8 bases left in between. The CDR3 spans 12 residues. The CDR3 DNA follows: TGTGCCAGCAGCGACCCCGGCACTGAAGCTTTCTTT. This gives the protein CASSDPGTEAFF.

The J gene is TRBJ2-7, the V gene TRBV28; D possibly corresponds to TRBD2 (6 bases). Per germline, CDR1 MDHEN and CDR2 SYDVKM. The CDR3 covers 13 residues. The CDR3 protein is CATLGTSAYEQYF. DNA for the CDR3: TGTGCAACGCTGGGGACTTCAGCCTACGAGCAGTACTTC.

This sequence joins TRBV11-3 and TRBJ2-2; no clear D. This CDR3 is 16 amino acids long. The V gene lost 5 bases and the J gene lost 0 bases, with 13 bases spanning the gap. Germline CDR1 and CDR2: SGHNT and YENEEA. The CDR3 DNA reads as TGTGCCAGCAGCCCCAGTGGGCAGCCGAACACCGGGGAGCTGTTTTTT. Protein: CASSPSGQPNTGELFF. The complete variable domain, with remaining parts taken from reference TRBV11-3 and TRBJ2-2, reads EAGVVQSPRYKIIEKKQPVAFWCNPISGHNTLYWYLQNLGQGPELLIRYENEEAVDDSQLPKDRFSAERLKGVDSTLKIQPAELGDSAVYLCASSPSGQPNTGELFFGEGSRLTVL.

The chain couples TRBV6-4 to TRBJ2-1, with TRBD2 identical over 11 bases. Germline CDR1 and CDR2: MRHNA and SNTAGT. V dropped 3 bases and J dropped 4; count of bases not matched to a gene: 5. This CDR3 contains 16 residues. CDR3 DNA: TGTGCCAGCAGTGAAACTAGCGGGGGCCTGTACAATGAGCAGTTCTTC. Amino acid sequence: CASSETSGGLYNEQFF.

The chain is built from TRBV4-1 and TRBJ1-2; D gene unclear. Trimming pared 1 base from V and 4 bases from J, leaving 10 bases between. This CDR3 contains 14 residues. Germline lookup yields CDR1 MGHRA and CDR2 YSYEKL. The chain's CDR3 is CASSQAPEGYGYTF. Written as DNA, the CDR3 is TGCGCCAGCAGCCAAGCCCCCGAAGGCTATGGCTACACCTTC.

The chain joins TRBV25-1 to TRBJ2-5, with TRBD2 matching over 7 bases. The germline V gene has CDR1 MGHDK and CDR2 SYGVNS. Germline trimming cut 3 bases from V and 4 bases from J; bases unmatched to any gene: 5. The CDR3 spans 14 residues. Here the CDR3 DNA reads TGTGCCAGCAGTGATTCGGTAGCGGGAGAGACCCAGTACTTC. Its translation is CASSDSVAGETQYF. The full variable domain, with the rest looked up from reference TRBV25-1 and TRBJ2-5, is EADIYQTPRYLVIGTGKKITLECSQTMGHDKMYWYQQDPGMELHLIHYSYGVNSTEKGDLSSESTVSRIRTEHFPLTLESARPSHTSQYLCASSDSVAGETQYFGPGTRLLVL.